This T cell receptor beta chain is drawn from a study of blood T cell repertoires in COVID-19. Study overall: Sites across the United States, Italy and Spain contributed samples from acute and convalescent COVID-19.

CDR3 length equals 15 residues. Germline-derived CDR1 and CDR2 are SGHDN and FVKESK. Trimming pared 2 bases from V and 5 bases from J, leaving 10 bases between. Across 24 US areas, participants ranged in age from about 18 to 89 years. Participants' reported clinical history set cohort assignment. TCRdb's copy holds only in-frame clones and misses some; the assay was immunoSEQ multiplex PCR. The repertoire holds about 200,000 clones, roughly 84% seen once, with roughly 3.2% in the top ten. Sequencing was carried out using PBMCs or T cells enriched from blood (not recorded which). This chain uses TRBV14 with TRBJ1-6; D not certain. This receptor was taken from a woman under 40 who had been exposed to COVID-19. This chain's CDR3 is CASSQRGYNNSPLHF. The DNA of the CDR3 is TGTGCCAGCAGCCAACGAGGGTACAATAATTCACCCCTCCACTTT.